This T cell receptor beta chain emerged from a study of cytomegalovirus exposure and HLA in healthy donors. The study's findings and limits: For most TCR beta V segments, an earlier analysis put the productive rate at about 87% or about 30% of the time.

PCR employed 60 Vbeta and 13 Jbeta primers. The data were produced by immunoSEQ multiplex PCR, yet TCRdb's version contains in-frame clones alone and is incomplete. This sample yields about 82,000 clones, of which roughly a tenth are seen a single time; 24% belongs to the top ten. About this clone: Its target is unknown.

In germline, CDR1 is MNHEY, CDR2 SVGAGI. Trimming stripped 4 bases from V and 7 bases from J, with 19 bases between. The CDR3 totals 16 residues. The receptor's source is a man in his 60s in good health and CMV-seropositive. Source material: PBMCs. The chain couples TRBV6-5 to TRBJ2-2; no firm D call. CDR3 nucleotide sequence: TGTGCCAGCAGTTCCAATGACTTTGGCGCTGACGGGGAGCTGTTTTTT. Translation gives CASSSNDFGADGELFF.